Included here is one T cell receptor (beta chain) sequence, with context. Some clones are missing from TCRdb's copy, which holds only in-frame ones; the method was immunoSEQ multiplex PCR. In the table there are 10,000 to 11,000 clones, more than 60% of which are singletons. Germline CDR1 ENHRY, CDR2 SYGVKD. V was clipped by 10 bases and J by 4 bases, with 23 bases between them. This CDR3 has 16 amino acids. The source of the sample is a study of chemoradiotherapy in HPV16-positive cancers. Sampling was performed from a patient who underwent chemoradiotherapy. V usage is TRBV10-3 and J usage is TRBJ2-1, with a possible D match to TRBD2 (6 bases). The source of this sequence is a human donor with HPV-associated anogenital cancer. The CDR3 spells CATSIIRDLQYNEQFF. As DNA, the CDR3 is TGTGCCACCTCAATAATCCGGGACTTACAATACAATGAGCAGTTCTTC.